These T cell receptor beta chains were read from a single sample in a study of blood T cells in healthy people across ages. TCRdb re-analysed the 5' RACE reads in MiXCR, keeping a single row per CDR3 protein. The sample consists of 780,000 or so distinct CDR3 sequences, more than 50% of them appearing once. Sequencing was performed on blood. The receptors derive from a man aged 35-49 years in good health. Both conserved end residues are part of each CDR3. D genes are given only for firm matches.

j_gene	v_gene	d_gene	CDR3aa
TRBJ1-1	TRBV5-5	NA	CASRDRTTFF
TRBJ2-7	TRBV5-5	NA	CASSLSSDTNRASPSYEQYF
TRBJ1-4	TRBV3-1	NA	CASSQLAENEKLFF
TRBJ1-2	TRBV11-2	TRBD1	CASSFRTGALYGYTF
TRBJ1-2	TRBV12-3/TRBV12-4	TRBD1	CASRPQGGGYGYTF
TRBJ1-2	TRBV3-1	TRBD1	CASTYAGGASSGYTF
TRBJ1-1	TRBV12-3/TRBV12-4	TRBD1	CASSPGTGGNEAFF
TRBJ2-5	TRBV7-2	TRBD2	CASRSGVVQETQYF
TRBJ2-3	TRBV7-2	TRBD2	CASSVGGSADTQYF
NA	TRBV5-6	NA	CASSLRWAGSNQETQYF
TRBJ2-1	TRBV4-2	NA	CASSQEGGARGNNEQFF
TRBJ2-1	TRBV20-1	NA	CSAPQGRVYNEQFF
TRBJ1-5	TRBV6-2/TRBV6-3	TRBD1	CASSATGGGNQPQHF
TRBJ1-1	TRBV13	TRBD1	CASSSAGQGDNTEAFF
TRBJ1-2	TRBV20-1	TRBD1	CSARETRQGNGYTF
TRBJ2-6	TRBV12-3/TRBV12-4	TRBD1	CASSIDRGGANVLTF
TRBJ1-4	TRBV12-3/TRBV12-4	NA	CASSPVRRGSNEKLFF
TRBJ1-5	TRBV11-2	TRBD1	CASSPWTGRGHQPQHF
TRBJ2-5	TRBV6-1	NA	CASTSPGDVLQGRGETQYF
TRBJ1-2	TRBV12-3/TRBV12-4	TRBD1	CACRGGGPSSYTF
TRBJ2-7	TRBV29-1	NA	CSVEDKGTGSSYEQYF
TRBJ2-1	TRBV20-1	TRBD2	CSARDGGKVGSYNEQFF
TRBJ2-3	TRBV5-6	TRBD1	CASSLTGTGYDTQYF
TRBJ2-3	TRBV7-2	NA	CASSGVPAVQGQYF
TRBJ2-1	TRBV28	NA	CASNLGGHEQFF
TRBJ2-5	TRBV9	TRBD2	CASSVGTSRETQYF
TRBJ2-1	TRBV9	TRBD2	CASSVGLGGSEQFF
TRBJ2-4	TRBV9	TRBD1	CASSPRGQGDINIQYF
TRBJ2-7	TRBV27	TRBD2	CASHPLLAGGSGEQYF
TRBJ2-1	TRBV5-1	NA	CASRIEGNEQFF
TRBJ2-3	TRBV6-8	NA	CASSYSSRLDSTDTQYF
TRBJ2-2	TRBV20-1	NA	CSALGGNTGELFF
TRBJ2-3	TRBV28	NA	CASSQERTSTDTQYF
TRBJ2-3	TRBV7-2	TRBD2	CASSYRLAGGPDTQYF
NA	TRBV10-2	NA	CASSPGAVGETQYF
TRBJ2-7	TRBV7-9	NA	CASSLGIREQYF
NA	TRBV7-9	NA	CASSLELPETQYF
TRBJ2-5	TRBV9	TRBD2	CASSVLAGDRETQYF
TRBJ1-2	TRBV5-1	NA	CASSSSSTYGYTF